This T cell receptor beta chain was sequenced in a study of T cell clonality in common variable immunodeficiency. From germline, CDR1 is SQVTM and CDR2 ANQGSEA. With V trimmed by 3 bases and J by 6 bases, 9 bases remained unmatched. The CDR3 length is 14 residues. At least ten counts were recorded for this clone. Its antigen is as yet unknown. From the germline J gene comes the end of the CDR3, since the read stops 3 residues before it. Control and CVID samples contributed equal amounts of genomic DNA. Produced via immunoSEQ multiplex PCR; TCRdb's table is partial and in-frame only. The sample offers around 50,000 clones and no singletons, the top ten holding about 1.8%. Overall study findings and caveats: CVID subjects shared fewer TCRbeta clones than healthy controls did.

V is TRBV29-1 and J is TRBJ2-7, with 9 bases identical to TRBD1. The sequence was collected from a person between 18 and 75 years old in good health. The sequenced sample was peripheral blood mononuclear cells. Incomplete CDR3 DNA: TGCAGCGTTGAGAGAATTGGGACAGGGCGCGAG. This translates into CSVERIGTGRE. The entire CDR3 reads CSVERIGTGREQYF.